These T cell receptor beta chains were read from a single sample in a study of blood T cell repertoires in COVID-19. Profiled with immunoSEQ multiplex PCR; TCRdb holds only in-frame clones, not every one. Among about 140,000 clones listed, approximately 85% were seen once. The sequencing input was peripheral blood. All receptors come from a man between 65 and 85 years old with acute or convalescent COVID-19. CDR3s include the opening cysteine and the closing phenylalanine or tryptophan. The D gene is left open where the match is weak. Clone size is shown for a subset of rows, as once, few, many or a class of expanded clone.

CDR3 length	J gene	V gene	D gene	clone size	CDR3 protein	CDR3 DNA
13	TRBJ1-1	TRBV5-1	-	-	CASSLILNTEAFF	TGCGCCAGCAGTTTAATTTTGAACACTGAAGCTTTCTTT
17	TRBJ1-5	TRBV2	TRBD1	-	CASSTGTGAPSNQPQHF	TGTGCCAGCAGTACGGGAACAGGGGCTCCTAGCAATCAGCCCCAGCATTTT
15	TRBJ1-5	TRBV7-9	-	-	CASSLGAGGNQPQHF	TGTGCCAGCAGCTTAGGAGCGGGGGGCAATCAGCCCCAGCATTTT
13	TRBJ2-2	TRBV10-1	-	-	CASSERRTGELFF	TGCGCCAGCAGTGAGAGGAGGACCGGGGAGCTGTTTTTT
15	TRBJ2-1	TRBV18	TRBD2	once	CASSRDPGLDNEQFF	TGTGCCAGCTCCCGGGACCCGGGACTAGACAATGAGCAGTTCTTC
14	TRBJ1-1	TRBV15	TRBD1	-	CATSRSDRGTEAFF	TGTGCCACCAGCAGATCGGACAGGGGGACTGAAGCTTTCTTT
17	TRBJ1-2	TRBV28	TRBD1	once	CASSLPGQGGINYGYTF	TGTGCCAGCAGCTTACCCGGACAGGGGGGGATTAACTATGGCTACACCTTC
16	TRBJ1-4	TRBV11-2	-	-	CASSFSWGVGNEKLFF	TGTGCCAGCAGCTTCTCATGGGGGGTTGGTAATGAAAAACTGTTTTTT
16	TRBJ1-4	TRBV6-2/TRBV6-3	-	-	CASSVFAVLRDEKLFF	TGTGCCAGCAGTGTTTTTGCGGTTTTGCGGGATGAAAAACTGTTTTTT
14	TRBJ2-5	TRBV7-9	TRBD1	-	CASSLGQLLETQYF	TGTGCCAGCAGCTTGGGACAGCTTCTAGAGACCCAGTACTTC
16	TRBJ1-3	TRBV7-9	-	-	CASSQTGLTSGNTIYF	TGTGCCAGCAGCCAAACAGGTCTCACCTCTGGAAACACCATATATTTT
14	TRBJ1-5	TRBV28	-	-	CASREQGYHQPQHF	TGTGCCAGCAGGGAACAGGGTTATCATCAGCCCCAGCATTTT
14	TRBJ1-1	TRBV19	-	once	CASRQQGTNTEAFF	TGTGCCAGTAGGCAACAGGGTACGAACACTGAAGCTTTCTTT
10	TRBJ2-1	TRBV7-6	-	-	CASGFDEQFF	TGTGCCAGCGGCTTCGATGAGCAGTTCTTC
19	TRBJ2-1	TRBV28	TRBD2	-	CASSPSQGTSGRVWNEQFF	TGTGCCAGCAGTCCGTCTCAGGGGACTAGCGGGAGAGTATGGAATGAGCAGTTCTTC
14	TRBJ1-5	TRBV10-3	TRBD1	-	CATQHDRDNQPQHF	TGTGCCACCCAACATGACAGGGATAATCAGCCCCAGCATTTT
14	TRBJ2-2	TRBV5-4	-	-	CASRKQGNTGELFF	TGTGCCAGCCGCAAACAGGGGAACACCGGGGAGCTGTTTTTT
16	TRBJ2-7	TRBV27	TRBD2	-	CASSLYGLAGFYEQYF	TGTGCCAGCAGTTTGTACGGACTAGCGGGATTCTACGAGCAGTACTTC
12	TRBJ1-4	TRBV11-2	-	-	CASSLDRSRLFF	TGTGCCAGCAGCTTAGACCGGTCGAGGCTGTTTTTT
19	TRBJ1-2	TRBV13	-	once	CASSTTFLGGRVEAVGYTF	TGTGCCAGCAGCACAACCTTTCTGGGAGGGAGAGTGGAAGCGGTTGGCTACACCTTC
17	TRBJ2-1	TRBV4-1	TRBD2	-	CASSHDPQGGVNNEQFF	TGCGCCAGCAGCCACGACCCCCAGGGAGGGGTCAATAATGAGCAGTTCTTC
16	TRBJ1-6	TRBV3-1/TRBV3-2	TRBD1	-	CASRSGTGGEGSPLHF	TGTGCCAGCAGAAGCGGGACAGGGGGCGAGGGTTCACCCCTCCACTTT
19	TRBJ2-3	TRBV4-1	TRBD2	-	CASSRRGISGGGSTDTQYF	TGCGCCAGCAGCCGGAGAGGAATTAGCGGGGGAGGAAGCACAGATACGCAGTATTTT
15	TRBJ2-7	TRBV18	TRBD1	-	CASSPTGTGPREQYF	TGTGCCAGCTCACCTACCGGGACAGGGCCGAGGGAGCAGTACTTC
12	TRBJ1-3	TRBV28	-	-	CASSHSGNTIYF	TGTGCCAGCAGCCACTCTGGAAACACCATATATTTT
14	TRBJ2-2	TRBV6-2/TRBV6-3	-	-	CASSYREPTGELFF	TGTGCCAGCAGTTACAGGGAGCCCACCGGGGAGCTGTTTTTT
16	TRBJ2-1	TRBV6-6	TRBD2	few	CASRDRRGGSYNEQFF	TGTGCCAGCAGGGATAGACGGGGGGGCTCCTACAATGAGCAGTTCTTC
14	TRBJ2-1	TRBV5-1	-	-	CASSLRLDGNEQFF	TGCGCCAGCAGCTTGAGGCTAGACGGCAATGAGCAGTTCTTC
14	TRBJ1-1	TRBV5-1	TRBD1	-	CASSQTDRVTEAFF	TGCGCCAGCAGCCAAACCGACAGGGTCACTGAAGCTTTCTTT
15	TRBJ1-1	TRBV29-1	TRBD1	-	CSVATGGARETEAFF	TGCAGCGTAGCGACAGGGGGGGCCAGGGAAACTGAAGCTTTCTTT
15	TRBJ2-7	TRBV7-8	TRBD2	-	CASSLVAGGSYEQYF	TGTGCCAGCAGCTTAGTGGCGGGGGGCTCCTACGAGCAGTACTTC
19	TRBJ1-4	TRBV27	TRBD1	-	CASSANRGRDVSTNEKLFF	TGTGCCAGCAGTGCCAACAGGGGGCGGGACGTGTCCACGAATGAAAAACTGTTTTTT
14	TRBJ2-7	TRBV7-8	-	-	CASSLTRGGYEQYF	TGTGCCAGCAGCTTAACTCGCGGAGGGTACGAGCAGTACTTC
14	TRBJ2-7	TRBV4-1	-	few	CASSQDTRDYEQYF	TGCGCCAGCAGCCAAGATACGCGGGACTACGAGCAGTACTTC
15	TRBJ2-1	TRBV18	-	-	CASSPSDGSSNEQFF	TGTGCCAGCTCACCGAGCGACGGAAGTTCCAATGAGCAGTTCTTC
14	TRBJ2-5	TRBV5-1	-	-	CASSLALGEETQYF	TGCGCCAGCAGCTTGGCATTAGGGGAAGAGACCCAGTACTTC
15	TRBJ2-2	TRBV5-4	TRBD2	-	CASSFSGGAPGELFF	TGTGCCAGCAGCTTTAGCGGGGGGGCCCCCGGGGAGCTGTTTTTT
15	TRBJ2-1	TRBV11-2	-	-	CASSLGGGSYNEQFF	TGTGCCAGCAGCTTGGGCGGAGGCTCCTACAATGAGCAGTTCTTC
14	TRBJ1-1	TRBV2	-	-	CASSEAIGGTEAFF	TGTGCCAGCAGTGAAGCTATAGGGGGCACTGAAGCTTTCTTT
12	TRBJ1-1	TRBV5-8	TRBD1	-	CASSWGTGEAFF	TGTGCCAGCAGCTGGGGGACAGGGGAAGCTTTCTTT
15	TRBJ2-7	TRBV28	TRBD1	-	CASSSPRDRDYEQYF	TGTGCCAGCAGTTCCCCCCGGGACAGGGACTACGAGCAGTACTTC
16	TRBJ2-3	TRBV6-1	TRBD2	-	CASSAGGAGGTDTQYF	TGTGCCAGCAGTGCCGGCGGAGCGGGGGGCACAGATACGCAGTATTTT
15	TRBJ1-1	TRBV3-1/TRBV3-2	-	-	CASKVGGAHNTEAFF	TGTGCCAGTAAAGTAGGAGGGGCGCACAACACTGAAGCTTTCTTT
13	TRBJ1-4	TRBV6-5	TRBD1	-	CASSAGQNEKLFF	TGTGCCAGCAGCGCGGGACAGAATGAAAAACTGTTTTTT
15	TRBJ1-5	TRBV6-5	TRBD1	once	CASRDRDRLNQPQHF	TGTGCCAGCAGAGACCGGGACAGGCTAAATCAGCCCCAGCATTTT
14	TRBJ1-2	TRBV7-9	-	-	CASSRDDSHYGYTF	TGTGCCAGCAGCCGCGATGACAGCCACTATGGCTACACCTTC
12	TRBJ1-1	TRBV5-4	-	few	CASSFDRREAFF	TGTGCCAGCAGCTTTGACAGAAGAGAAGCTTTCTTT